One sample yielded the 25 T cell receptor beta chains listed below, sequenced in a study of blood T cell repertoires in COVID-19. Sequenced by immunoSEQ multiplex PCR; TCRdb stores in-frame clones only, minus some. This table holds around 310,000 clones, 88% found once. Material for sequencing was peripheral blood. The receptors here all came from a woman between 50 and 59 years old with active or convalescent COVID-19.

As DNA, the CDR3 is TGTGCCAGCAGTCTGGACAGTTATAGCAATCAGCCCCAGCATTTT. This sequence encodes CASSLDSYSNQPQHF. The chain combines TRBV28 with TRBJ1-5, with D maybe TRBD1 (6 bases). The CDR3 sequence is 15 residues long. CDR1 is MDHEN, CDR2 SYDVKM, per germline. Deletions cut 5 bases from V and 0 bases from J, with 11 bases between.

J is TRBJ2-1 and V is TRBV6-4, with 11 nucleotides matching TRBD2. Germline CDR1 is MRHNA and CDR2 is SNTAGT. This CDR3 region has 16 residues. V lost 6 bases and J lost 7; bases outside the gene matches: 11. The CDR3 sequence is CASSLLAGDINNEQFF. The CDR3 DNA reads TGTGCCAGCAGCTTACTAGCGGGGGACATTAATAATGAGCAGTTCTTC.

This chain joins TRBV29-1 and TRBJ2-2; D might be TRBD1 (5 bases). Trimming took 5 bases from V and 2 from J, leaving 9 bases between them. Germline V gene sequence: CDR1 SQVTM, CDR2 ANQGSEA. CDR3 length equals 13 residues. The CDR3 region has the DNA TGCAGCGTTCTGGGGCGCAACACCGGGGAGCTGTTTTTT. Translation: CSVLGRNTGELFF.

The chain recombines TRBV4-1 with TRBJ2-3; D may be TRBD1 (6 bases). Trimming took off 6 bases at V and 6 bases at J, with 16 bases between the two ends. Germline V CDR1 and CDR2: MGHRA, YSYEKL. The CDR3 is 14 residues long. CDR3 region: CASSRTGTGDTQYF. The CDR3 DNA reads TGCGCCAGCAGTCGAACAGGGACCGGGGATACGCAGTATTTT.

The chain is built from TRBV30 and TRBJ1-6; D is possibly TRBD1 (6 bases). V lost 3 bases to trimming and J lost 8 bases, with 11 bases between them. This CDR3 is built from 13 residues. The germline V gene encodes CDR1 GTSNPN and CDR2 SVGIG (reference sequence). The CDR3 loop reads CAWRRDTYSPLHF. The CDR3, as DNA: TGTGCCTGGAGAAGGGACACCTATTCACCCCTCCACTTT.

For the CDR3, the DNA is TGTGCCACCAGGGGGGACAGGAGCCCCGCGAACACCGGGGAGCTGTTTTTT. Encoded protein: CATRGDRSPANTGELFF. The chain employs TRBV19 and TRBJ2-2; 8 bases map to TRBD1. The CDR3 loop spans 17 amino acids. Trimming removed 10 bases from V and 0 bases from J; junction bases left unmatched: 13. Germline assignment: CDR1 LNHDA and CDR2 SQIVND (reference sequence).

The rearrangement uses TRBV28 and TRBJ1-5, with D possibly matching TRBD1 (6 bases). The CDR3 length is 16 residues. Trimming removed 1 base from V and 2 bases from J, with 12 bases in between. Per germline, CDR1 MDHEN and CDR2 SYDVKM. The CDR3 region is CASSLFPGEGNQPQHF. The CDR3 bases are TGTGCCAGCAGTTTATTTCCAGGGGAAGGCAATCAGCCCCAGCATTTT.

The chain is built from TRBV12-3 or TRBV12-4 and TRBJ1-1; no firm D call. The CDR3 totals 12 residues. V lost 6 bases, J lost 1 base, and 6 bases lay in between. This CDR3 is CASSPQNTEAFF. In nucleotides, the CDR3 is TGTGCCAGCAGCCCCCAGAACACTGAAGCTTTCTTT.

This clone was counted a few times. The chain recombines TRBV6-2 or TRBV6-3 with TRBJ2-2; no clear D gene. Germline V gene data show CDR1 as MNHEY and CDR2 as SVGEGT. This CDR3 is built from 15 residues. V lost 4 bases, J lost 6 bases, and 15 bases lay in between. CDR3 nucleotides: TGTGCCAGCAGTTTTTGGCTAGTAGTTCCCGGGGAGCTGTTTTTT. Amino acid sequence: CASSFWLVVPGELFF.

The CDR3 nucleotides read TGTGCCAGCAGCTTACAGGGTGGGTCACCCCTCCACTTT. Translation: CASSLQGGSPLHF. The rearrangement links TRBV5-4 to TRBJ1-6, with a weak D call TRBD1 (6 bases). The V end was cut by 2 bases, the J end by 10 bases, with 10 bases between. CDR1 and CDR2 from the germline V gene are SGHNT and YYREEE (reference sequence). The CDR3 totals 13 residues. The whole variable domain, filled in from reference TRBV5-4 and TRBJ1-6, reads ETGVTQSPTHLIKTRGQQVTLRCSSQSGHNTVSWYQQALGQGPQFIFQYYREEENGRGNFPPRFSGLQFPNYSSELNVNALELDDSALYLCASSLQGGSPLHFGNGTRLTVT.

CDR3 DNA: TGTGCCAGCAGTGATCAACTCTACCCCCATCAGCCCCAGCATTTT. Translation: CASSDQLYPHQPQHF. The chain links TRBV6-1 to TRBJ1-5; D not resolved. This CDR3 spans 15 amino acids. Trimming shortened V by 3 bases and J by 5 bases, and 14 bases separated the two germline ends. Germline CDR1 is MNHNS and CDR2 is SASEGT.

This clone has a single count. Sequence at one end of the junction differs from germline and may be a read error. The V and J genes are TRBV11-2 and TRBJ1-1; D is unresolved. The length of the CDR3 is 15 residues. Per germline, CDR1 SGHAT and CDR2 FQNNGV. DNA for the CDR3: TGTGCCAGCAGCTTATCTTCAGGTATGAACGCTGAAGCTTTCTTT. Residues: CASSLSSGMNAEAFF.

V is TRBV29-1 and J is TRBJ1-1, with D possibly being TRBD1 (6 bases). The CDR3 sequence is 14 residues long. Trimming shortened V by 7 bases and J by 0 bases, and 15 bases separated the two germline ends. Germline CDR1 is SQVTM and CDR2 is ANQGSEA. DNA for the CDR3: TGCAGCGCCGAACAGGGCCCCCTGAACACTGAAGCTTTCTTT. It specifies CSAEQGPLNTEAFF. The entire variable domain, with the rest obtained from reference TRBV29-1 and TRBJ1-1, is as follows: SAVISQKPSRDICQRGTSLTIQCQVDSQVTMMFWYRQQPGQSLTLIATANQGSEATYESGFVIDKFPISRPNLTFSTLTVSNMSPEDSSIYLCSAEQGPLNTEAFFGQGTRLTVV.

The rearrangement joins TRBV6-2 or TRBV6-3 to TRBJ1-1; 8 nucleotides line up with TRBD1. Losses at the gene ends were 4 bases for V and 6 bases for J; bases not matched to a gene: 13. The CDR3 has 16 amino acids. Germline CDR1 MNHEY, CDR2 SVGEGT. CDR3 region: CASSLRDRSTRPEAFF. CDR3 nucleotide sequence: TGTGCCAGCAGTTTGAGGGACAGGTCTACGAGGCCTGAAGCTTTCTTT.

The chain is built from TRBV7-2 and TRBJ1-2; D possibly corresponds to TRBD1 (5 bases). Germline V gives CDR1 SGHTA, CDR2 FQGNSA. This CDR3 is built from 13 residues. The V end was cut by 5 bases, the J end by 8 bases, with 15 bases between. The CDR3 loop reads CASSPMGTEGYTF. The DNA of the CDR3 is TGTGCCAGCAGCCCTATGGGGACTGAAGGCTACACCTTC.

The chain uses TRBV15 and TRBJ1-5; 7 positions match TRBD1. Trimming at V came to 1 base and at J to 7 bases, leaving 7 bases not matched to a gene. This CDR3 has 15 residues. Looked up from germline, CDR1 is LNHNV and CDR2 is YYDKDF (reference sequence). CDR3 DNA sequence: TGTGCCACCAGCAGAGTTCCGGGACAGAACCAGCCCCAGCATTTT. This gives the protein CATSRVPGQNQPQHF.

The chain joins TRBV28 to TRBJ1-1; D perhaps matches TRBD1 (5 bases). Trimming took off 11 bases at V and 7 bases at J, with 17 bases between the two ends. This CDR3 is built from 12 residues. CDR1 is MDHEN and CDR2 is SYDVKM in the germline V gene. CDR3 in amino acids: CASGGEKGEAFF. In DNA form, the CDR3 reads TGTGCCTCGGGGGGGGAAAAGGGTGAAGCTTTCTTT.

This sequence joins TRBV27 and TRBJ2-1; TRBD2 aligns across 10 bases. This CDR3 is 15 amino acids long. CDR1 and CDR2 from the germline V gene are MNHEY and SMNVEV (reference sequence). V gave up 3 bases and J gave up 5 bases; unmatched junction bases: 4. The CDR3 nucleotides are TGTGCCAGCAGTTTGAAGCGGGGGGGCAACAATGAGCAGTTCTTC. Amino acid sequence: CASSLKRGGNNEQFF.

This clone came up a few times. Distinct nucleotide sequences in the sample also encode this CDR3. The V and J genes are TRBV6-5 and TRBJ2-7; tentative D call: TRBD1 (6 bases). CDR3 length: 15 residues. With 0 bases removed from V and 0 bases from J, the gap between germline ends came to 9 bases. Germline V lookup: CDR1 MNHEY, CDR2 SVGAGI. CDR3 nucleotide sequence: TGTGCCAGCAGTTACTCGAGGGGGAGCTCCTACGAGCAGTACTTC. Its translation: CASSYSRGSSYEQYF.

The rearrangement links TRBV6-2 or TRBV6-3 to TRBJ2-1; D may be TRBD2 (5 bases). V was shortened by 6 bases and J by 9 bases, with 9 bases between the two germline ends. Germline CDR1 and CDR2: MNHEY and SVGEGT. This CDR3 is built from 11 residues. The CDR3 nucleotides read TGTGCCAGCAGCCCCGGACTTGAGCAGTTCTTC. Translation gives CASSPGLEQFF.

The V call is TRBV10-3, the J call TRBJ1-1, with 7 bases fitting TRBD1. V shed 0 bases and J 8 bases; nucleotides not matched to a gene: 0. The length of the CDR3 is 12 residues. Germline V lookup: CDR1 ENHRY, CDR2 SYGVKD. The CDR3 bases are TGTGCCATCAGTGAGTCGGACAGGGAAGCTTTCTTT. Encoded protein: CAISESDREAFF.

The rearrangement joins TRBV6-2 or TRBV6-3 to TRBJ2-7; possible D gene TRBD2, 6 bases. Germline V gene lookup returns CDR1 MNHEY and CDR2 SVGEGT. There are 17 residues in the CDR3. V lost 7 bases and J 3 bases, leaving 25 bases between the germline ends. CDR3 amino acids: CASIPGEGRDPFYEQYF. The CDR3 DNA sequence: TGTGCCAGCATCCCCGGGGAAGGGCGGGACCCGTTCTACGAGCAGTACTTC.

This chain links TRBV20-1 with TRBJ2-5, with D perhaps TRBD2 (5 bases). Germline V gene sequence: CDR1 DFQATT, CDR2 SNEGSKA (reference sequence). The CDR3 covers 11 residues. V was trimmed by 5 bases and J by 4 bases, leaving 8 bases between them. CDR3 DNA sequence: TGCAGTGCTTCCAGCGGAGAGACCCAGTACTTC. As protein: CSASSGETQYF.

The chain joins TRBV5-4 to TRBJ1-1; 9 bases are shared with TRBD1. Trimming cost V 4 bases and J 2 bases; bases outside gene matches: 3. The CDR3 length is 14 residues. Germline CDR1 is SGHNT and CDR2 is YYREEE (reference sequence). This CDR3 reads CASSGGQGNTEAFF. DNA for the CDR3: TGTGCCAGCAGCGGGGGACAGGGAAACACTGAAGCTTTCTTT. Using reference TRBV5-4 and TRBJ1-1 for the parts outside the CDR3, the full variable domain is ETGVTQSPTHLIKTRGQQVTLRCSSQSGHNTVSWYQQALGQGPQFIFQYYREEENGRGNFPPRFSGLQFPNYSSELNVNALELDDSALYLCASSGGQGNTEAFFGQGTRLTVV.

The J gene is TRBJ1-4, the V gene TRBV9; 10 bases line up with TRBD1. Germline V lookup: CDR1 SGDLS, CDR2 YYNGEE. The trim removed 3 bases at V and 8 bases at J, leaving 7 bases unmatched. The CDR3 has 15 residues. DNA of the CDR3: TGTGCCAGCAGCGCGCGGACAGGGGGGTTAGAAAAACTGTTTTTT. It translates to CASSARTGGLEKLFF.